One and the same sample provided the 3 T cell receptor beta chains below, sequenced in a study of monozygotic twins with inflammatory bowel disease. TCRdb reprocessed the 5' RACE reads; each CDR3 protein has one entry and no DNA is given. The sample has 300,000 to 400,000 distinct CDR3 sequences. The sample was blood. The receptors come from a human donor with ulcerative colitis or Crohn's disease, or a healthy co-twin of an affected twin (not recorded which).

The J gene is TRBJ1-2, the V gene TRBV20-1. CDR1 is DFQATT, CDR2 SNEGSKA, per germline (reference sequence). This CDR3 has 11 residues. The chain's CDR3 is CSIRQGGGYTF.

The CDR3 reads CASSTGTGGMNEQYF. V and J are TRBV19 and TRBJ2-7; TCRdb lists TRBD1, though no DNA is available to test this call. Germline V lookup: CDR1 LNHDA, CDR2 SQIVND (reference sequence). The CDR3 has 15 residues.

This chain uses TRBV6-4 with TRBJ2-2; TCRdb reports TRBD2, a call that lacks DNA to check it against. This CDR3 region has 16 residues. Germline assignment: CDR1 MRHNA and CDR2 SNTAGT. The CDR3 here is CASSGEASIHTGELFF.